This entry is about one T cell receptor beta chain. The antigen it binds to is not known. There are no base qualities to consult, and no much larger clone falls within one base. The trim is 3 bases for V and 0 bases for J, with a gap of 8 bases between the germline ends. The CDR3 numbers 14 residues from cysteine through phenylalanine. Of all the DNA, just the CDR3 is kept, 42 bases in frame from base 1. Based on the germline V gene, the CDR1 and CDR2 sequences are SNHLY and FYNNEI. Collaborating institutions collected whole blood in K2EDTA tubes following their own protocols. For TCRbeta analysis, collaborator samples were shipped as frozen whole blood, as isolated PBMCs, or as DNA extracted from either sample type. TCRbeta CDR3 regions were amplified from genomic DNA using the immunoSEQ Assay, a bias-controlled multiplex PCR. The study's processing was this. The number of nucleated cells in each sample was estimated from the amplification of reference gene primers within the assay. Sequence reads were collapsed and filtered to measure the absolute abundance of every unique TCRbeta CDR3 rearrangement. For each sample, productive Simpson clonality was calculated as the square root of Simpson's diversity index over productive rearrangements. TCRdb stores this immuneACCESS table with in-frame sequences only. Part of the clones is absent; in the studies checked, under half of the shortfall reflects unresolved V genes, and no reason is known for the rest. V and J calls and clone size come straight from that table; D and trimming were deduced from the DNA. The sample records tens of thousands of clones, 85% to 90% of which are singletons. Of the sample, less than 30% is held by the ten largest clones.

The record originates from a study of blood T cell repertoires in COVID-19 (TCRdb year 2020). Notes on the research overall: The collaborator samples originated in the United States, Italy and Spain and spanned the acute and convalescent phases of COVID-19. The prospective study material was composed of cDNA or gDNA derived from T cells, B-cell-depleted T cells, or PBMCs. The repertoires were released in a freely available public database intended as a resource for research on the immune response to SARS-CoV-2. Where available, HLA class I and class II types were obtained from metadata supplied by the sample provider rather than from assay-based typing. Nearly every sample came with metadata listing a de-identified subject ID, COVID-19 status, age in years and sex. Subjects who had been exposed to COVID-19, were actively infected with it, or had recovered from it provided the deeply sampled blood TCRbeta repertoires that made up the dataset. The samples were drawn from the first 160 participants of the ongoing ImmuneRACE study and from about 1,200 subjects provided by 6 global collaborators. General findings and caveats noted by the study authors: Clinical and demographic metadata were provided uncurated, with the amount varying by source and participant.

The source material was peripheral blood. The rearranged chain carries TRBV2 and TRBJ1-2; no D segment can be confidently identified. The receptor comes from a man between 60 and 75 years old with active or convalescent COVID-19. The CDR3 in this case is CASSDRRTNYGYTF. The DNA sequence is given as TGTGCCAGCAGTGATAGGAGAACTAACTATGGCTACACCTTC.